Detailed here is one T cell receptor beta chain. Trimming took off 1 base at V and 4 bases at J, with 17 bases between the two ends. Germline V gene lookup returns CDR1 SGHRS and CDR2 YFSETQ. There are 16 residues in the CDR3. The data were taken from a study of cytomegalovirus exposure and HLA in healthy donors. Use of 60 Vbeta and 13 Jbeta primers characterized the PCR. Produced via immunoSEQ multiplex PCR; TCRdb's table is partial and in-frame only. The profile shows fewer than 200,000 clones, 65% to 85% of them singletons. Sequences were obtained from PBMCs. The sequence derives from a man aged 35-49 years in good health and CMV-seropositive. The chain has TRBV5-1 and TRBJ1-1, with D unclear. CDR3 sequence (DNA): TGCGCCAGCAGCTTGTTATTGTCGGGGAGCGGCACTGAAGCTTTCTTT. It codes for CASSLLLSGSGTEAFF.